Sequencing of this TCR beta chain was carried out in a study of chemoradiotherapy in HPV16-positive cancers. Study observations and caveats: HPV-responsive T-cell expansion during chemoradiotherapy was linked to improved recurrence-free survival in HPV16-positive patients.

Only in-frame clones appear in the TCRdb table, and some are missing; sequencing was by immunoSEQ multiplex PCR. The sample includes tens of thousands of clones, approximately 94% of them seen just once. A word on this clone: Its antigen remains unidentified.

Repertoires were sampled repeatedly during chemoradiotherapy. V lost 5 bases and J lost 12; bases outside the gene matches: 9. The CDR3 contains 12 residues. Germline lookup yields CDR1 SGHVS and CDR2 FQNEAQ. The sequence was obtained from a human donor with HPV-associated anogenital cancer. The material was blood, obtained from a patient who underwent chemoradiotherapy. The chain joins TRBV7-8 to TRBJ2-7, with 8 bases lining up with TRBD1. This CDR3 is CASSAVRDRWYF. In DNA form, the CDR3 reads TGTGCCAGCAGCGCCGTCCGGGACAGGTGGTACTTC.